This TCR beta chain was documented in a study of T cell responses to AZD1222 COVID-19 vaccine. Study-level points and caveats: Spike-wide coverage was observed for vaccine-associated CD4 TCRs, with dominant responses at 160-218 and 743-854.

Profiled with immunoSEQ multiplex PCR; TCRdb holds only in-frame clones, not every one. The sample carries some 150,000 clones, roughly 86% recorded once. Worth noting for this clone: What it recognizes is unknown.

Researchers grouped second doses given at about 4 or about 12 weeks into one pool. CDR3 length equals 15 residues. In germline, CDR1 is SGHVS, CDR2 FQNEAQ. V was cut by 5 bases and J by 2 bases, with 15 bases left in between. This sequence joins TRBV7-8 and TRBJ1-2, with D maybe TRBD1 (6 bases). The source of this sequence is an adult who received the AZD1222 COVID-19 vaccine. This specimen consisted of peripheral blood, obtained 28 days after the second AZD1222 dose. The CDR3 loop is CASSTNPGANYGYTF. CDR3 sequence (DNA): TGTGCCAGCAGCACCAACCCAGGGGCAAACTATGGCTACACCTTC. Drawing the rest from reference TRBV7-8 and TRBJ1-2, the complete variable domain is GAGVSQSPRYKVAKRGQDVALRCDPISGHVSLFWYQQALGQGPEFLTYFQNEAQLDKSGLPSDRFFAERPEGSVSTLKIQRTQQEDSAVYLCASSTNPGANYGYTFGSGTRLTVV.